What follows are 15 T cell receptor beta chains derived from one specimen sequenced in a study of response to subunit inactivated influenza vaccine. TCRdb re-derived calls from the RT-PCR reads in MiXCR, one entry per CDR3 protein. The data show approximately 300,000 distinct CDR3 sequences, around 20% seen once. Sequenced material: PBMCs from blood, taken less than 22 months after vaccination. The receptors shown here come from a man in his fifties or sixties who received an inactivated influenza vaccine.

This clonotype was counted many times. The rearrangement links TRBV4-1 to TRBJ1-1; 10 bases match TRBD1. This CDR3 has 15 amino acids. Germline V gene sequence: CDR1 MGHRA, CDR2 YSYEKL. After removal of 2 bases from V and 7 bases from J, the junction contained 7 bases not matched to a gene. CDR3 bases: TGCGCCAGCAGCCAACCCGGGACAGGGGTCATTGAAGCTTTCTTT. It codes for CASSQPGTGVIEAFF.

This clonotype occurred many times. The chain employs TRBV28 and TRBJ1-2; the D gene is possibly TRBD1 (6 bases). CDR3 size: 14 residues. V gave up 7 bases and J gave up 5 bases, with 17 bases separating them. The germline V gene has CDR1 MDHEN and CDR2 SYDVKM. CDR3 nucleotide sequence: TGTGCCAGCACCCCGGGACATATGAGTTATGGCTACACCTTC. It yields the protein CASTPGHMSYGYTF.

The J gene is TRBJ1-4, the V gene TRBV7-2; D gene ambiguous. Looked up from germline, CDR1 is SGHTA and CDR2 is FQGNSA. Trimming cost V 2 bases and J 7 bases, with 8 bases left between them. The CDR3 runs 13 residues. The CDR3 sequence is CASSLSIGEKLFF. In nucleotides, the CDR3 is TGTGCCAGCAGCTTATCTATTGGTGAAAAACTGTTTTTT.

V is TRBV29-1 and J is TRBJ1-3, with D tentatively TRBD1 (6 bases). The V end was cut by 7 bases, the J end by 0 bases, with 16 bases between. Germline CDR1 SQVTM, CDR2 ANQGSEA. This CDR3 region has 15 residues. In nucleotides, the CDR3 is TGCAGCGCCCGGGAGGGACAAAGCTCTGGAAACACCATATATTTT. It specifies CSAREGQSSGNTIYF.

This clonotype was picked up a small number of times. This chain joins TRBV7-2 and TRBJ2-1; no clear D. Germline loops: CDR1 SGHTA, CDR2 FQGNSA. Trimming left V 2 bases short and J 8 bases short, with 7 bases between. The CDR3 is 12 amino acids. The CDR3: CASSLRFHEQFF. CDR3 coding DNA: TGTGCCAGCAGCTTAAGGTTCCATGAGCAGTTCTTC.

This clonotype has a count of ten or more. The chain combines TRBV6-2 or TRBV6-3 with TRBJ1-5; TRBD1 is a possible D gene (6 bases). Trimming took 6 bases from V and 4 from J, leaving 10 bases between them. Germline CDR1 and CDR2: MNHEY and SVGEGT. This CDR3 comprises 13 residues. CDR3 bases: TGTGCCAGCAGGGGACACCAGAATCAGCCCCAGCATTTT. Its protein is CASRGHQNQPQHF.

The chain recombines TRBV6-1 with TRBJ2-1; D uncertain. V lost 6 bases to trimming and J lost 0 bases, with 12 bases between them. Germline-derived CDR1 and CDR2 are MNHNS and SASEGT. The CDR3 covers 15 residues. CDR3 region: CASRIRVGSYNEQFF. In nucleotides, the CDR3 is TGTGCCAGCAGGATAAGGGTTGGCTCCTACAATGAGCAGTTCTTC.

The table lists this clonotype with many counts. An end of the junction differs from the germline gene, which may be a read error. The V and J genes are TRBV7-7 and TRBJ2-3, with no clear D. Germline CDR1 reads SSHAT; CDR2 reads FNYEAQ (reference sequence). CDR3 length equals 14 residues. The CDR3 loop is CASSLGVNADTQYF. The CDR3 nucleotides read TGTGCTAGCAGCTTAGGTGTGAACGCAGATACGCAGTATTTT.

The chain uses TRBV6-5 and TRBJ1-4; a possible D gene is TRBD1 (5 bases). Germline-derived CDR1 and CDR2 are MNHEY and SVGAGI. Trimming left V 6 bases short and J 5 bases short, with 13 bases between. There are 14 residues in the CDR3. The DNA of the CDR3 is TGTGCCAGCAGCTTATCAGGGCTCAATGAAAAACTGTTTTTT. Residues: CASSLSGLNEKLFF.

The table lists this clonotype with many counts. V and J are TRBV9 and TRBJ1-3; 7 positions agree with TRBD1. The germline V gene encodes CDR1 SGDLS and CDR2 YYNGEE. This CDR3 spans 16 amino acids. Trimming took 6 bases from V and 0 from J; bases not matched to a gene: 9. CDR3 nucleotide sequence: TGTGCCAGCAACCCGACAGGGACCCGCTCTGGAAACACCATATATTTT. It translates to CASNPTGTRSGNTIYF.

V and J are TRBV4-2 and TRBJ2-3, with 7 bases matching TRBD2. This CDR3 is 16 amino acids long. From germline, CDR1 is LGHNA and CDR2 YNFKEQ. Losses at the gene ends were 0 bases for V and 1 base for J; bases not matched to a gene: 4. The DNA for the CDR3 is TGTGCCAGCAGCCAAGATATGGGGAGGGGCACAGATACGCAGTATTTT. Translated: CASSQDMGRGTDTQYF.

This clonotype has a handful of counts. CDR3 sequence: CASSQLRERSTNEKLFF. The CDR3 DNA reads TGTGCCAGCAGCCAACTTCGTGAGAGATCAACTAATGAAAAACTGTTTTTT. The chain is built from TRBV3-1 and TRBJ1-4, with no clear D. V gave up 2 bases and J gave up 0 bases, with 13 bases separating them. There are 17 residues in the CDR3. Per the germline V gene, CDR1 is LGHDT and CDR2 is YNNKEL (reference sequence). Full variable domain (rest looked up from reference TRBV3-1 and TRBJ1-4): DTAVSQTPKYLVTQMGNDKSIKCEQNLGHDTMYWYKQDSKKFLKIMFSYNNKELIINETVPNRFSPKSPDKAHLNLHINSLELGDSAVYFCASSQLRERSTNEKLFFGSGTQLSVL.

J is TRBJ2-2 and V is TRBV12-3 or TRBV12-4; D not resolved. V was shortened by 7 bases and J by 6 bases, with 15 bases between the two germline ends. The CDR3 loop spans 14 amino acids. CDR3 residues: CASTILPIAGELFF. CDR3 nucleotides: TGTGCCAGCACCATACTACCTATTGCCGGGGAGCTGTTTTTT.

This clonotype was counted only a few times. This chain links TRBV20-1 with TRBJ2-5, with D possibly TRBD1 on 5 matching bases. The germline V gene encodes CDR1 DFQATT and CDR2 SNEGSKA (reference sequence). V lost 6 bases and J 1 base, leaving 9 bases between the germline ends. The CDR3 is 12 residues long. The CDR3 DNA sequence: TGCAGTGCCACAGGAGCCCAAGAGACCCAGTACTTC. Translating gives CSATGAQETQYF.

As concerns this clonotype: Just one base apart from a much larger clone, this may be a read error. The chain joins TRBV6-1 to TRBJ2-7; the D gene is possibly TRBD1 (6 bases). V was pared by 4 bases and J by 3 bases, with 7 bases between. From germline, CDR1 is MNHNS and CDR2 SASEGT. The CDR3 covers 12 residues. The CDR3 sequence: CASSGDNYEQYF. CDR3 nucleotides: TGTGCCAGCAGTGGGGACAACTACGAGCAGTACTTC.